The entry below gives a single T cell receptor beta chain sequence along with its context. Its antigen is not known. The data belong to a study of shared clonotypes between healthy human individuals. The study's findings and limits: Clonotype sharing among donors was expected to depend on sequencing depth.

The V gene's germline CDR1 is SGHVS and CDR2 FQNEAQ. Trimming pared 5 bases from V and 3 bases from J, leaving 10 bases between. The length of the CDR3 is 13 residues. Sorted-subset replicate PCRs used 200 ng of genomic DNA. This amount corresponded to approximately 30,000 T cell genomes. This table comes from immunoSEQ multiplex PCR, and its TCRdb copy is limited to in-frame clones, with some not included. Among around 600,000 clones listed, roughly 98% were seen once. CD45RO-negative cells were positively selected for CCR7, leaving out terminally differentiated effector memory CD45RA+ cells. Material for sequencing was naive CD8+ T cells sorted from blood. The TCR was taken from a man aged 25-45 years in good health. The rearrangement joins TRBV7-8 to TRBJ1-1; no reliable D call. The CDR3 spells CASSPRRDTEAFF. The DNA of the CDR3 is TGTGCCAGCAGCCCACGAAGGGACACTGAAGCTTTCTTT.